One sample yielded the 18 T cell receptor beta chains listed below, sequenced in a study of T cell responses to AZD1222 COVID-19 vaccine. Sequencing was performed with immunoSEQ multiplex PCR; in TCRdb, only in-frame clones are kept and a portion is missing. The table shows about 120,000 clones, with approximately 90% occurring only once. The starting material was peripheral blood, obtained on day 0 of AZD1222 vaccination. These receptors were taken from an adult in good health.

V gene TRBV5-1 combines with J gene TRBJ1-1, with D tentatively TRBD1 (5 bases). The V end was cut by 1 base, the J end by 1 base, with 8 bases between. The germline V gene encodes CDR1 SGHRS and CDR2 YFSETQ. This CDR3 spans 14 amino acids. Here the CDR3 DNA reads TGCGCCAGCAGCTTGTGGACACAGAACACTGAAGCTTTCTTT. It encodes CASSLWTQNTEAFF. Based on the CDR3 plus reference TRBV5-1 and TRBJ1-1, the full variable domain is KAGVTQTPRYLIKTRGQQVTLSCSPISGHRSVSWYQQTPGQGLQFLFEYFSETQRNKGNFPGRFSGRQFSNSRSEMNVSTLELGDSALYLCASSLWTQNTEAFFGQGTRLTVV.

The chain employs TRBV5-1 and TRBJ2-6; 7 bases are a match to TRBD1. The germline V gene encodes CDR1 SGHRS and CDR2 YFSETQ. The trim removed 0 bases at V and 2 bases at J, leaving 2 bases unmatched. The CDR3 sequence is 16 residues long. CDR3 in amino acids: CASSLEGGPGANVLTF. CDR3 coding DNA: TGCGCCAGCAGCTTGGAAGGGGGCCCTGGGGCCAACGTCCTGACTTTC.

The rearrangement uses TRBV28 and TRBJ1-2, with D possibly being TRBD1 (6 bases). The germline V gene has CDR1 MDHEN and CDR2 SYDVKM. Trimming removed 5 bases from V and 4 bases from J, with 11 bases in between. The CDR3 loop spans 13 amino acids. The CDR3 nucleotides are TGTGCCAGCAGTCGGAACAGGGTCTATGGCTACACCTTC. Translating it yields CASSRNRVYGYTF.

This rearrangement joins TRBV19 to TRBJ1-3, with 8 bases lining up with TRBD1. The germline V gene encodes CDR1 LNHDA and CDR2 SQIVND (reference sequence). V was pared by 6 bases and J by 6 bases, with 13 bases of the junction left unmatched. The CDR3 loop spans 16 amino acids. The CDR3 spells CASRARGRGLENTIYF. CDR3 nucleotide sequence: TGTGCCAGTAGGGCGCGGGGCAGGGGGCTGGAAAACACCATATATTTT. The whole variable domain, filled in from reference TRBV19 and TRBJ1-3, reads DGGITQSPKYLFRKEGQNVTLSCEQNLNHDAMYWYRQDPGQGLRLIYYSQIVNDFQKGDIAEGYSVSREKKESFPLTVTSAQKNPTAFYLCASRARGRGLENTIYFGEGSWLTVV.

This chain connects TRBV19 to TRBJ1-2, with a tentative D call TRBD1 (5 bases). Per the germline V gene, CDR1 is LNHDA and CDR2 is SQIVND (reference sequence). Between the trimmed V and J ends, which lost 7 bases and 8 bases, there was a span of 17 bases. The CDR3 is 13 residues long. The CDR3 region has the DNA TGTGCCAGTATTAAGCAGGGACTCCGCGGCTACACCTTC. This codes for CASIKQGLRGYTF.

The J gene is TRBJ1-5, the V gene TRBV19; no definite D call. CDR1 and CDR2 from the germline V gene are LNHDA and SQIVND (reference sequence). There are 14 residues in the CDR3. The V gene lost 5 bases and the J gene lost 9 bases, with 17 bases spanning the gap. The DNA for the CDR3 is TGTGCCAGTAGTGCCACCCTTGCTGTGGGGCCCCAGCATTTT. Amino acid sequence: CASSATLAVGPQHF.

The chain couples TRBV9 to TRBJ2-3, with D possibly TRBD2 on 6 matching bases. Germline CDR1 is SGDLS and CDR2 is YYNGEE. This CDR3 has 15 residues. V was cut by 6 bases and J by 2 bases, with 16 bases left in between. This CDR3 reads CASTRGTSYTDTQYF. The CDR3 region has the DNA TGTGCCAGCACCCGGGGGACCTCGTACACAGATACGCAGTATTTT. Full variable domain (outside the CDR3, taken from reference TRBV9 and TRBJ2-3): DSGVTQTPKHLITATGQRVTLRCSPRSGDLSVYWYQQSLDQGLQFLIQYYNGEERAKGNILERFSAQQFPDLHSELNLSSLELGDSALYFCASTRGTSYTDTQYFGPGTRLTVL.

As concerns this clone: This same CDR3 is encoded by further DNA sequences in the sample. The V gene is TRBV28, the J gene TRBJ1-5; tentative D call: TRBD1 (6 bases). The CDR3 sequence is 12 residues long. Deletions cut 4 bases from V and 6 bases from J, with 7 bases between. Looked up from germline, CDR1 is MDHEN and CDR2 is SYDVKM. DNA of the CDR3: TGTGCCAGCAGTTGGGGGCGTCAGCCCCAGCATTTT. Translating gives CASSWGRQPQHF.

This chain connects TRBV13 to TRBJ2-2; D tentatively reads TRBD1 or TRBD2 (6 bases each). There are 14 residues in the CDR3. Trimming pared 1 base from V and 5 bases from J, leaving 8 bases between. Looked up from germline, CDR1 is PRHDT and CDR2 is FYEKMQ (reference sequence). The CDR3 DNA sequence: TGTGCCAGCAGCTTAGCGGGGGCGACCGGGGAGCTGTTTTTT. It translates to CASSLAGATGELFF.

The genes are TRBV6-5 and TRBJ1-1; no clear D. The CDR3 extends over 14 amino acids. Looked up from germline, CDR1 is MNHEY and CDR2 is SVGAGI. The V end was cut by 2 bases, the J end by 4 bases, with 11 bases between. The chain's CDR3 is CASSYESSGTEAFF. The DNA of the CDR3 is TGTGCCAGCAGTTACGAATCGTCGGGCACTGAAGCTTTCTTT.

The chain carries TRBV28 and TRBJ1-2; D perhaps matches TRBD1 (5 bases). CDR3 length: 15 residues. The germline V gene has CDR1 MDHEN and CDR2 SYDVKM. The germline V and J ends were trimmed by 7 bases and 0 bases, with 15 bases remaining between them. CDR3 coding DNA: TGTGCCAGCATTGGGCGGGGCGGAACTAACTATGGCTACACCTTC. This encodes CASIGRGGTNYGYTF.

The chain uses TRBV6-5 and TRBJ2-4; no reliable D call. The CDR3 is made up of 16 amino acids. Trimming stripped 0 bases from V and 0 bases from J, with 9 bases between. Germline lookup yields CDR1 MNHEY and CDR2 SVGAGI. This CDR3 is CASSYSFARAKNIQYF. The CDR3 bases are TGTGCCAGCAGTTACTCTTTTGCCCGAGCCAAAAACATTCAGTACTTC.

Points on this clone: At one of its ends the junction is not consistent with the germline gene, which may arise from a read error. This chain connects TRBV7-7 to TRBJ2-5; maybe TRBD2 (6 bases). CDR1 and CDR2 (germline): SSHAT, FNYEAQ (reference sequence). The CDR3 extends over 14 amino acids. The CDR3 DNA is TGTGCTAGCAGCTTAGCCGGGAGACAAGAGACCCAGTACTTC. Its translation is CASSLAGRQETQYF.

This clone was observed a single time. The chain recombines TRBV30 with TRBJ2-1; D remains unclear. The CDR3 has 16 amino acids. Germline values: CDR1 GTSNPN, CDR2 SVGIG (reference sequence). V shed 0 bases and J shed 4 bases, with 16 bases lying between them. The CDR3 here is CAWSVLLPTKYNEQFF. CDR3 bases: TGTGCCTGGAGTGTCCTACTTCCTACCAAATACAATGAGCAGTTCTTC.

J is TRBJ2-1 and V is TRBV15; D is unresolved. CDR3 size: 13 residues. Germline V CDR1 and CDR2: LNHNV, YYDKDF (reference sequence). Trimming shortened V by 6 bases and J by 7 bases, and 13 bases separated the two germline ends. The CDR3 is CATSRTGRNEQFF. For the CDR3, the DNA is TGTGCCACCAGTCGGACCGGACGAAATGAGCAGTTCTTC.

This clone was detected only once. CDR3 sequence reads: CASSLVGRANTEAFF. As DNA, the CDR3 is TGTGCCAGCAGCTTGGTGGGCAGGGCGAACACTGAAGCTTTCTTT. This rearrangement joins TRBV5-5 to TRBJ1-1, with D perhaps TRBD1 (5 bases). Trimming removed 0 bases at V and 1 base at J, with 10 bases between. The CDR3 consists of 15 residues. The germline V gene has CDR1 SGHKS and CDR2 YYEKEE (reference sequence).

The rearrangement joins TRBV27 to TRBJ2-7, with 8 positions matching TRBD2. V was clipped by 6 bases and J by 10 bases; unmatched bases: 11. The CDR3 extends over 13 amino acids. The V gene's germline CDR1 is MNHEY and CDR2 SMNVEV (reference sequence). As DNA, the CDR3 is TGTGCCAGCAGGGGTATTAGCGGGATGGTACAGTACTTC. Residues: CASRGISGMVQYF.

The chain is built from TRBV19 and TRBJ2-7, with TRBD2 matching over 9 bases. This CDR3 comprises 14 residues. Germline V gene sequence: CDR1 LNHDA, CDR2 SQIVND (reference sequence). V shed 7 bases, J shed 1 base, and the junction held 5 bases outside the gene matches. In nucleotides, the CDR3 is TGTGCCAGTAAGCGAGCGGGGGGTTCCTACGAGCAGTACTTC. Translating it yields CASKRAGGSYEQYF.